This T cell receptor (beta chain) was found in a study of T cells after yellow fever vaccination. The ends were cut back, 3 bases at V and 13 bases at J, with 16 bases in the middle. Per the germline V gene, CDR1 is LNHDA and CDR2 is SQIVND (reference sequence). CDR3 size: 14 residues. The study made its TCR cDNA through 5'RACE template switching. That step introduced a universal primer site along with UMIs. TCRdb redid the calling of the 5' RACE reads with MiXCR, one entry per CDR3 protein. In the table there are some 400,000 distinct CDR3 sequences, around 20% of which are singletons. This clonotype was detected only a few times.

The receptor comes from a man younger than 35 who received the YFV17D yellow fever vaccine. Material: PBMCs, obtained before the yellow fever booster vaccination. The chain combines TRBV19 with TRBJ1-6; tentative D call: TRBD1 (5 bases). CDR3 bases: TGTGCCAGTAGTATGGGGACGGATGTCGACCCCCTCCACTTT. Amino acids: CASSMGTDVDPLHF.